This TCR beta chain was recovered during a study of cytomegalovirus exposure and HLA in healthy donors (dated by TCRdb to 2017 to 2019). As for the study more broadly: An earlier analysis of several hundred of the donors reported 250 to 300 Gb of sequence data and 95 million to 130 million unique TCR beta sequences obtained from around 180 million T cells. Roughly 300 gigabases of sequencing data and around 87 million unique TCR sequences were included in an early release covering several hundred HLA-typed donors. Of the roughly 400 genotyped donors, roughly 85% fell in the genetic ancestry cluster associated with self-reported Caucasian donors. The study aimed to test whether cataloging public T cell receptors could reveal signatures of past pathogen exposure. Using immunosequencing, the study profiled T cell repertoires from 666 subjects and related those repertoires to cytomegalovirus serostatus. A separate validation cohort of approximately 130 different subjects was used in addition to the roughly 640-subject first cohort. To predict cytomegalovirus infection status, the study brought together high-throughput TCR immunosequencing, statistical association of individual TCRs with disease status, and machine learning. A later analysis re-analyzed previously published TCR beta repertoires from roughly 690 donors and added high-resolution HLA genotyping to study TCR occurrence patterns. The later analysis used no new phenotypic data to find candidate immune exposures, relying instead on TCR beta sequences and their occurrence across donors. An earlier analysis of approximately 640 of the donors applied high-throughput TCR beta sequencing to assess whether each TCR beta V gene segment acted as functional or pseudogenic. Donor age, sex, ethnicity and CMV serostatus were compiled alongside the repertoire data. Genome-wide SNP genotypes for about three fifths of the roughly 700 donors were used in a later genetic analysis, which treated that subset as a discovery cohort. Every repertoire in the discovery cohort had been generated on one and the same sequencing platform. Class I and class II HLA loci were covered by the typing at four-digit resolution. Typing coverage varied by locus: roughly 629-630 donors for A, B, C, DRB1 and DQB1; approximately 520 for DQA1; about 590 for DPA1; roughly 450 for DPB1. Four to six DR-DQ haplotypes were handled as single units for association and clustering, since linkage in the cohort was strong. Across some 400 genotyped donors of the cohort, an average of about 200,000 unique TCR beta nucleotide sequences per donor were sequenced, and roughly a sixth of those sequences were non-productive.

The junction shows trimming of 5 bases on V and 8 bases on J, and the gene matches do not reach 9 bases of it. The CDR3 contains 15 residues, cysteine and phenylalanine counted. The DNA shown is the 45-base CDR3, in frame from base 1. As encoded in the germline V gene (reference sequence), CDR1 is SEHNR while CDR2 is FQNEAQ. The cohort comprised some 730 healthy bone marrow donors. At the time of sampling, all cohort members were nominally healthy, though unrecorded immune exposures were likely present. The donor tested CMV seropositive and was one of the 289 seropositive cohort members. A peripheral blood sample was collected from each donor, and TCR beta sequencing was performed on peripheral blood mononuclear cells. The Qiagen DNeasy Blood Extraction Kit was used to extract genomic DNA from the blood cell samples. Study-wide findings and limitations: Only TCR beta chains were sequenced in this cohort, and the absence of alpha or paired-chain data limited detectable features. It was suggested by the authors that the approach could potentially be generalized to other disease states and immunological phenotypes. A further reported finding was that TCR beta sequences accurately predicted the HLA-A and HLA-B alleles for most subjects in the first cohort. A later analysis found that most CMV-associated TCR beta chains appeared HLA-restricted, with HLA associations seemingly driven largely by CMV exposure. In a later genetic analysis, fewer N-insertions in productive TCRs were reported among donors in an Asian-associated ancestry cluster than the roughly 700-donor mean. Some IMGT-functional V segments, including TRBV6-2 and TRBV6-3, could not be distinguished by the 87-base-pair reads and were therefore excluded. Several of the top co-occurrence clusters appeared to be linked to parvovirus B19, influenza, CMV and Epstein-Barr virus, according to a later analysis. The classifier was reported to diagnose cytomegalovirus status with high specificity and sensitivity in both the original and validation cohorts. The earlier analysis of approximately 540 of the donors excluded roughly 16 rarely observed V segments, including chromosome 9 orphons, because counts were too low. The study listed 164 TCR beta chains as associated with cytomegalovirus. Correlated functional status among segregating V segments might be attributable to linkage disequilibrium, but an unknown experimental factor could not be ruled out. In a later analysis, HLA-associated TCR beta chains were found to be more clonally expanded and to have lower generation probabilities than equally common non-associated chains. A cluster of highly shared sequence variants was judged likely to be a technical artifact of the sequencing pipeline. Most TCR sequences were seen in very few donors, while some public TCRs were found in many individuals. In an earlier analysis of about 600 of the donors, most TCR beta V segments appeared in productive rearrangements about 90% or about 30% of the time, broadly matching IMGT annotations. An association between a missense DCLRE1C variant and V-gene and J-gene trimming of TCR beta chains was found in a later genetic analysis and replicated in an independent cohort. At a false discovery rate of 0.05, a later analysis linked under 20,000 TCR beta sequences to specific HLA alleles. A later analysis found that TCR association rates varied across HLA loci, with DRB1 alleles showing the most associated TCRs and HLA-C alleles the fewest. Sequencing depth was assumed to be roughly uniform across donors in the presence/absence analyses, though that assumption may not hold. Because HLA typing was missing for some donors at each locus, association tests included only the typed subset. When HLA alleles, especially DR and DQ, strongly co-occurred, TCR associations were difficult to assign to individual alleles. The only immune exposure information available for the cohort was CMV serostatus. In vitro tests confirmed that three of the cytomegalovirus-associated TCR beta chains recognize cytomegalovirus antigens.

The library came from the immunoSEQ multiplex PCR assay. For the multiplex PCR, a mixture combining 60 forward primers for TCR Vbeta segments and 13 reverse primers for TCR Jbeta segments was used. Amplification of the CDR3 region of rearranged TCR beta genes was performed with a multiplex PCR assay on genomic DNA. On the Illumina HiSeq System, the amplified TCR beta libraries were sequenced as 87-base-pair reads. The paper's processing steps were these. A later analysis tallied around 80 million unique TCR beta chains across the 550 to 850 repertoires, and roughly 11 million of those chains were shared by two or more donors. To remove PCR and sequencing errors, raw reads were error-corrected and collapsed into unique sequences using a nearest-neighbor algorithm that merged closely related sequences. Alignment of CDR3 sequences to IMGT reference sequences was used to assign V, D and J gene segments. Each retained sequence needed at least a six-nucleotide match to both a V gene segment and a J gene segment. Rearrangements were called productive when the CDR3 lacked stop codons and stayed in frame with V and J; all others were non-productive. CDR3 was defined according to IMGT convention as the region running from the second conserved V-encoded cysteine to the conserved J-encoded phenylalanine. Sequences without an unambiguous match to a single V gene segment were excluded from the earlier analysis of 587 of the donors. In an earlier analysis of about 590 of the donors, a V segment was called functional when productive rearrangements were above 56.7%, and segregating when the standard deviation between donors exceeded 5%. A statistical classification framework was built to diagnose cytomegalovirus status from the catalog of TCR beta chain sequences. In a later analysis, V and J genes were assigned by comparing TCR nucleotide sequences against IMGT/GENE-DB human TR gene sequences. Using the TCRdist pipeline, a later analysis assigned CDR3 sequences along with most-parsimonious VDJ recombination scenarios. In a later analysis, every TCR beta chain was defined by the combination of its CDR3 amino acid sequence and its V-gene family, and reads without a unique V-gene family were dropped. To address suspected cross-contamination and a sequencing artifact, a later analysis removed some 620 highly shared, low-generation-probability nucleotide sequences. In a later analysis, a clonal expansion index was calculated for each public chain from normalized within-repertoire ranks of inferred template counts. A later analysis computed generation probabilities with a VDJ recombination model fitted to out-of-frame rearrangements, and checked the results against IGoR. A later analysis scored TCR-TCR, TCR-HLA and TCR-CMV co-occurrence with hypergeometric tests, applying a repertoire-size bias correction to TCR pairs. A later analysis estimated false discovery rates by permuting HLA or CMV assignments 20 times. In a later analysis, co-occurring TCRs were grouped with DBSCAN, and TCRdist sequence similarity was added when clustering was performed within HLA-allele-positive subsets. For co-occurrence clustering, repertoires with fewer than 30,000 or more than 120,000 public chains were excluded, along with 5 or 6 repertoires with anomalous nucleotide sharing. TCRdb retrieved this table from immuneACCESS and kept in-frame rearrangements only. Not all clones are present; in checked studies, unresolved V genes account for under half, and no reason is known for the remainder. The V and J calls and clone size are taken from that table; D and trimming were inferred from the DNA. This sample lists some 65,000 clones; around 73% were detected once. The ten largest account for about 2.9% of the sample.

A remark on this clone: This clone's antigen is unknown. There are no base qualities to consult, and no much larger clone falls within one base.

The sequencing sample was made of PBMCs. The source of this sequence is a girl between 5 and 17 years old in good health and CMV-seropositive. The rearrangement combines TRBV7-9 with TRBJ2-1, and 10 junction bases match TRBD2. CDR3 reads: CASSNSGRPQDEQFF. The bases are TGTGCCAGCAGCAATAGCGGGAGGCCCCAGGATGAGCAGTTCTTC.